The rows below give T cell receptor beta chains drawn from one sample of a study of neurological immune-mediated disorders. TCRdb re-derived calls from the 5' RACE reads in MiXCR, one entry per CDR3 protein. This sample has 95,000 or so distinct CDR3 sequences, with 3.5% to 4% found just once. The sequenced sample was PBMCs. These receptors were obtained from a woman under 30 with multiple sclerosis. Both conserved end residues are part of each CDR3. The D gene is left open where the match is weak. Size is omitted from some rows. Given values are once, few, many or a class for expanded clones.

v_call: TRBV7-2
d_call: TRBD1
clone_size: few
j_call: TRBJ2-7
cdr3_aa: CASSLAGTDYEQYF
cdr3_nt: TGTGCCAGCAGCTTAGCTGGGACAGACTACGAGCAGTACTTC

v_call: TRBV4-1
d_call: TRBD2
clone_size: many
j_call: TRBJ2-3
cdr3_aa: CASSQDPAGTSGTDTQYF
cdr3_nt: TGCGCCAGCAGCCAAGATCCCGCCGGGACTAGCGGCACAGATACGCAGTATTTT

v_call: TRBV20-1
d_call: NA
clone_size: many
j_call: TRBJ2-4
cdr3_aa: CSARDPVEGKNIQYF
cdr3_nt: TGCAGTGCTAGAGACCCGGTTGAGGGCAAAAACATTCAGTACTTC

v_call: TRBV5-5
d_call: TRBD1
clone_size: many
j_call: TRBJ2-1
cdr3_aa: CASSQDRGNEQFF
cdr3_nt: TGTGCCAGCAGTCAGGACAGGGGCAATGAGCAGTTCTTC

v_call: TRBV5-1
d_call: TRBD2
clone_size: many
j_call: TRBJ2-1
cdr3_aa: CASSRLSGSSDEQFF
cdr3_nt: TGCGCCAGCAGCCGCCTTAGCGGGAGTAGCGATGAGCAGTTCTTC

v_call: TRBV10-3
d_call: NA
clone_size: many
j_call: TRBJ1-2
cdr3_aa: CAISEGGQLNYGYTF
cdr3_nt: TGTGCCATCAGTGAGGGGGGCCAGCTTAACTATGGCTACACCTTC

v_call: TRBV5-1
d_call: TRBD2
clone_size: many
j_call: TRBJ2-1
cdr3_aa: CASSPWGLAVMDEQFF
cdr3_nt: TGCGCCAGCAGCCCCTGGGGACTAGCGGTGATGGATGAGCAGTTCTTC

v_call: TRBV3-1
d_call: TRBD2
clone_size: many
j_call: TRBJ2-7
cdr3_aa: CASSLGGLYEQYF
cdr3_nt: TGTGCCAGCAGCCTGGGGGGGTTGTACGAGCAGTACTTC

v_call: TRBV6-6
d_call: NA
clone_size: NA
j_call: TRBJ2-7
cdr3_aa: CASSYGYITYEQYF
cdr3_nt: TGTGCCAGCAGTTATGGGTATATTACCTACGAGCAGTACTTC

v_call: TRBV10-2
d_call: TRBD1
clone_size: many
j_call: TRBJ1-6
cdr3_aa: CASRGQESSYNSPLHF
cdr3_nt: TGCGCCAGCAGAGGACAGGAGAGCTCCTATAATTCACCCCTCCACTTT

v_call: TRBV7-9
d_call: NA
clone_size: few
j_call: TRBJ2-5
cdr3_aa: CASSLNNRAGSKYQETQYF
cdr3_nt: TGTGCCAGCAGCTTAAATAATAGAGCGGGCAGCAAGTACCAAGAGACCCAGTACTTC

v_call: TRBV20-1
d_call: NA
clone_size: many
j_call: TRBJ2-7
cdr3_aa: CSARIIYEQYF
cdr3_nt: TGCAGTGCTAGGATAATTTACGAGCAGTACTTC

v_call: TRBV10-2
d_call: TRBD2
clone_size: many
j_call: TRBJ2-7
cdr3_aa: CASSEWIGGGLPYEQYF
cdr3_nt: TGCGCCAGCAGTGAGTGGATCGGGGGGGGCCTTCCCTACGAGCAGTACTTC

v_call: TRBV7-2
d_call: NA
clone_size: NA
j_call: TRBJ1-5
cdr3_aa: CASSYPNQPQHF
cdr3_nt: TGTGCCAGCAGCTACCCGAATCAGCCCCAGCATTTT

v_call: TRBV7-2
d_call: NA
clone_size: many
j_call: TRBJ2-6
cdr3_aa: CASSMPGGANVLTF
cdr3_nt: TGTGCCAGCAGCATGCCTGGTGGGGCCAACGTCCTGACTTTC

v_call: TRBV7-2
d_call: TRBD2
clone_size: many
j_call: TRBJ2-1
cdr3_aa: CASSGTGGIYNEQFF
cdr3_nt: TGTGCCAGCAGCGGCACCGGGGGGATTTACAATGAGCAGTTCTTC

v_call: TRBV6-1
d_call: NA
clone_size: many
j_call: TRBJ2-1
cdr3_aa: CASSKVWGSGYNEQFF
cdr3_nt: TGTGCCAGCAGCAAGGTCTGGGGTAGCGGTTACAATGAGCAGTTCTTC

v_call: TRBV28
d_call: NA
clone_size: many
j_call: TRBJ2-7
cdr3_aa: CASTPGQSSYEQYF
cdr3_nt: TGTGCCAGCACCCCAGGTCAGAGCTCCTACGAGCAGTACTTC

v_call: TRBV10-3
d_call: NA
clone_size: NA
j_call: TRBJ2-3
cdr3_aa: CAISEGRSSTDTQYF
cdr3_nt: TGTGCCATCAGCGAGGGACGGTCTAGCACAGATACGCAGTATTTT

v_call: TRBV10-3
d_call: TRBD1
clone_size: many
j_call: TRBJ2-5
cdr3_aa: CAISTGTGAGETQYF
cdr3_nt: TGTGCCATCAGCACCGGGACAGGGGCAGGGGAGACCCAGTACTTC

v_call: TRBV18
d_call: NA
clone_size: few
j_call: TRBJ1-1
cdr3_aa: CASSRDEGTEAFF
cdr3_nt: TGTGCCAGCTCCCGGGACGAGGGCACTGAAGCTTTCTTT

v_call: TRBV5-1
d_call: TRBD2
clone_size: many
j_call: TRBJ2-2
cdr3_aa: CASSLGLAGVAGELFF
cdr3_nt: TGCGCCAGCAGCCTGGGACTAGCGGGAGTAGCCGGGGAGCTGTTTTTT

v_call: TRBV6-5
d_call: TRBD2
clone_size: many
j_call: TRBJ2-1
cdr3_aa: CASSYGGGDSYNEQFF
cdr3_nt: TGTGCCAGCAGTTACGGCGGGGGGGACTCCTACAATGAGCAGTTCTTC

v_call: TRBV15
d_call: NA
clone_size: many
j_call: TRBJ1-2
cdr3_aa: CATSRDHGGAMLWGYTF
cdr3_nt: TGTGCCACCAGCAGAGATCATGGAGGGGCGATGTTGTGGGGCTACACCTTC

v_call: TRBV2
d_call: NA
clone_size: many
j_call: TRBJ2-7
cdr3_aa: CASSVGTSKYF
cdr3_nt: TGTGCCAGCAGTGTAGGAACCAGCAAGTACTTC

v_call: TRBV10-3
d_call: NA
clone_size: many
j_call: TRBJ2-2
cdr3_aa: CAISRSGPGELFF
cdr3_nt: TGTGCCATCAGTAGGAGTGGGCCCGGGGAGCTGTTTTTT

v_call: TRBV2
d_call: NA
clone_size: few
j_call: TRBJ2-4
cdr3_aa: CASSGARGNIQYF
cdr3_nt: TGTGCCAGCAGTGGAGCAAGGGGGAACATTCAGTACTTC

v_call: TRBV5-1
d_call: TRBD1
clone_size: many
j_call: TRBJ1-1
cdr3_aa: CASSLVDRVAEAFF
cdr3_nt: TGCGCCAGCAGCTTGGTTGACAGGGTTGCTGAAGCTTTCTTT

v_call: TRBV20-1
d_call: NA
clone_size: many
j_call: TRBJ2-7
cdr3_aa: CSARAWDTREEQYF
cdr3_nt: TGCAGTGCTAGGGCGTGGGACACGAGGGAAGAGCAGTACTTC

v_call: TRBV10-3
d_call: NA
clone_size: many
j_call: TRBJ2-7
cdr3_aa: CAISDSGGGSYEQYF
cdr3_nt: TGTGCCATCAGTGATTCAGGGGGGGGATCCTACGAGCAGTACTTC

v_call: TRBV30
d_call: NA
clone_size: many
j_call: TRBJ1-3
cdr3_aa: CASDAGGNTIYF
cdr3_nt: TGTGCCTCCGACGCGGGGGGAAACACCATATATTTT

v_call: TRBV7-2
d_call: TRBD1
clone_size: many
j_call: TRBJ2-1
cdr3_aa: CASSTRQGWNEQFF
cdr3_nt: TGTGCCAGCAGCACCCGACAGGGGTGGAATGAGCAGTTCTTC

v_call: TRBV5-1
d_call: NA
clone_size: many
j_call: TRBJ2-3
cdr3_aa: CASSLGITGRTDTQYF
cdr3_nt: TGCGCCAGCAGCTTGGGAATAACGGGTCGTACAGATACGCAGTATTTT

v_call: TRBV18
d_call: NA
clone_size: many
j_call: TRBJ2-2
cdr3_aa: CASSQLDSLNTGELFF
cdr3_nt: TGTGCCAGCTCACAGCTGGACAGCCTAAACACCGGGGAGCTGTTTTTT

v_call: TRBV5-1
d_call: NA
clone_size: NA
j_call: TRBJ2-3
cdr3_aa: CTSSLPRSTDTQYF
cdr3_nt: TGCACCAGCAGCTTGCCCCGTTCCACAGATACGCAGTATTTT

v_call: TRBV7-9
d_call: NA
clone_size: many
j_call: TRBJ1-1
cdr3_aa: CASSPQMNTEAFF
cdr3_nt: TGTGCCAGCAGCCCCCAGATGAACACTGAAGCTTTCTTT

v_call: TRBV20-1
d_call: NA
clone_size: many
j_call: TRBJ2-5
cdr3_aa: CSARAETQYF
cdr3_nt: TGCAGTGCTAGAGCGGAGACCCAGTACTTC

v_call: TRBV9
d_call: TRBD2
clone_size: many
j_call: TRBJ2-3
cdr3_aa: CASSASSGGSTDTQYF
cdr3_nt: TGTGCCAGCAGCGCTAGTAGCGGGGGTAGCACAGATACGCAGTATTTT

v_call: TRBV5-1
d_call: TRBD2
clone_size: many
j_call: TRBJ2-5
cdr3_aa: CASSLTSGGRQETQYF
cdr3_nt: TGCGCCAGCAGCCTGACTAGCGGGGGTAGACAAGAGACCCAGTACTTC

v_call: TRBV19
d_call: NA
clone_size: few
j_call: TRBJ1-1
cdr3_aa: CASSFAPSGTVDEAFF
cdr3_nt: TGTGCCAGTAGCTTTGCGCCTTCCGGGACGGTGGATGAAGCTTTCTTT

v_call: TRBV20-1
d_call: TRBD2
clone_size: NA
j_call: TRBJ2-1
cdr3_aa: CSVMWLAAANEQFF
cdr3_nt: TGCAGTGTTATGTGGCTAGCGGCCGCCAATGAGCAGTTCTTC

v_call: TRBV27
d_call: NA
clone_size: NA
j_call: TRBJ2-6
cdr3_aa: CASSSAGANVLTF
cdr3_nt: TGTGCCAGCAGTTCTGCTGGGGCCAACGTCCTGACTTTC

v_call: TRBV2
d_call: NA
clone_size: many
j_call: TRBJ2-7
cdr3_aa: CASSEAGPYEQYF
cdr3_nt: TGTGCCAGCAGTGAAGCGGGCCCCTACGAGCAGTACTTC

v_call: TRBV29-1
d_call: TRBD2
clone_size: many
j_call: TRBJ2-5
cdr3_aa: CSVGGGGETQYF
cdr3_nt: TGCAGCGTGGGGGGGGGAGGCGAGACCCAGTACTTC

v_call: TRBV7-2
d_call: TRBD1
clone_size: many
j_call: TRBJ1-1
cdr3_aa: CASSLLTTGPLNTEAFF
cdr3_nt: TGTGCCAGCAGCTTACTGACGACAGGGCCTCTGAACACTGAAGCTTTCTTT

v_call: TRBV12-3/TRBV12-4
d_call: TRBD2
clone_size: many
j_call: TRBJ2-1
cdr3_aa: CASREPGGGYEQFF
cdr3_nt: TGTGCCAGCAGGGAACCGGGGGGAGGGTATGAGCAGTTCTTC

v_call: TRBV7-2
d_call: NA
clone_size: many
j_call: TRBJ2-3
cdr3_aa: CASSLAAPTDTQYF
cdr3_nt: TGTGCCAGCAGCTTAGCAGCCCCCACAGATACGCAGTATTTT

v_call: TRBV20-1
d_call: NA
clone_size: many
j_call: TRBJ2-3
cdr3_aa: CSARTRRNGTDTQYF
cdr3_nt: TGCAGTGCTAGAACCCGACGGAATGGGACAGATACGCAGTATTTT

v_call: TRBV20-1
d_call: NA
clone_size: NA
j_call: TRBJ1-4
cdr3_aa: CSVQANEKLFF
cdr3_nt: TGCAGTGTTCAAGCTAATGAAAAACTGTTTTTT

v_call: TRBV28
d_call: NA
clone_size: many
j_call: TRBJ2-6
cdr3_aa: CASWGSGANVLTF
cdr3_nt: TGTGCCAGCTGGGGCTCTGGGGCCAACGTCCTGACTTTC

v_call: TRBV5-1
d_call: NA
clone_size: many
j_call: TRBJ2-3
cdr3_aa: CASSLFLGDTVTDTQYF
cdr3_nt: TGCGCCAGCAGCCTATTCCTTGGGGACACAGTCACAGATACGCAGTATTTT

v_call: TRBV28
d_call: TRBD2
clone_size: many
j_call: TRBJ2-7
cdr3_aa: CAIPGTSGYEQYF
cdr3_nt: TGTGCCATCCCGGGGACTAGCGGATACGAGCAGTACTTC

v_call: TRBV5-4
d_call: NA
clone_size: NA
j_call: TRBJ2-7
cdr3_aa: CASSTTGTLNEQYF
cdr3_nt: TGTGCCAGCAGCACAACCGGGACTCTCAATGAGCAGTACTTC

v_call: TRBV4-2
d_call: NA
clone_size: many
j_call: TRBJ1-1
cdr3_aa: CASSHNTRAFVAEAFF
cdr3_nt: TGTGCCAGCAGCCACAACACACGGGCGTTTGTCGCTGAAGCTTTCTTT